This passage covers 30 T cell receptor beta chains from one sample sequenced in a study of OX40 agonist ivuxolimab in advanced cancers. TCRdb's copy holds only in-frame clones and misses some; the assay was immunoSEQ multiplex PCR. Altogether roughly 69,000 clones are present, roughly nine tenths being singletons, with the ten largest covering about 5.6%. The source material was CD4+ or CD8+ T cells sorted from blood, sampled in a trial of the OX40 agonist ivuxolimab. These receptors were taken from an adult with an advanced solid tumor such as melanoma, head and neck, liver or kidney cancer.

This chain links TRBV28 with TRBJ1-1; D is perhaps TRBD1 (5 bases). Between the trimmed V and J ends, which lost 5 bases and 2 bases, there was a span of 15 bases. Germline CDR1 MDHEN, CDR2 SYDVKM. The CDR3 spans 15 residues. CDR3 protein: CASSLHETANTEAFF. Written as DNA, the CDR3 is TGTGCCAGCAGTCTCCATGAGACAGCAAACACTGAAGCTTTCTTT.

The chain is built from TRBV5-1 and TRBJ2-5, with 7 bases that match TRBD1. Germline V gives CDR1 SGHRS, CDR2 YFSETQ. The CDR3 totals 13 residues. V dropped 4 bases and J dropped 4; count of bases not matched to a gene: 4. CDR3 in amino acids: CASSLNRGETQYF. The CDR3 bases are TGCGCCAGCAGCCTGAACAGGGGAGAGACCCAGTACTTC.

V and J are TRBV4-1 and TRBJ2-7; D perhaps matches TRBD2 (5 bases). Trimming stripped 4 bases from V and 3 bases from J, with 10 bases between. CDR1 is MGHRA and CDR2 is YSYEKL in the germline V gene. The CDR3 loop spans 13 amino acids. CDR3 in DNA: TGCGCCAGCAGCCTCGACGGACTCTACGAGCAGTACTTC. Protein: CASSLDGLYEQYF.

The chain joins TRBV6-5 to TRBJ2-5; 9 bases align to TRBD1. The CDR3 totals 15 residues. Losses at the gene ends were 4 bases for V and 3 bases for J; bases not matched to a gene: 6. CDR1 MNHEY and CDR2 SVGAGI come from the germline V gene. CDR3 in amino acids: CASSLGTGREETQYF. The DNA of the CDR3 is TGTGCCAGCAGTTTAGGGACAGGGCGGGAAGAGACCCAGTACTTC.

This sequence joins TRBV19 and TRBJ1-5; 8 nucleotides line up with TRBD1. There are 15 residues in the CDR3. After removal of 4 bases from V and 3 bases from J, the junction contained 5 bases not matched to a gene. From germline, CDR1 is LNHDA and CDR2 SQIVND (reference sequence). This chain's CDR3 is CASSTRQGINQPQHF. The CDR3 coding sequence is TGTGCCAGTAGTACCCGACAGGGGATCAATCAGCCCCAGCATTTT.

This sequence joins TRBV10-1 and TRBJ2-2; D unresolved. Germline V lookup: CDR1 WNHNN, CDR2 SYGVQD (reference sequence). Deletions cut 3 bases from V and 5 bases from J, with 10 bases between. CDR3 length: 14 residues. Written as DNA, the CDR3 is TGCGCCAGCAGTGATTTGGCAAGGACCGGGGAGCTGTTTTTT. Its translation is CASSDLARTGELFF.

This chain uses TRBV11-2 with TRBJ2-7, with no clear D. This CDR3 contains 15 residues. Germline values: CDR1 SGHAT, CDR2 FQNNGV. The ends were cut back, 1 base at V and 0 bases at J, with 10 bases in the middle. DNA for the CDR3: TGTGCCAGCAGCTTAGGGGCGTCCTACTCCTACGAGCAGTACTTC. This codes for CASSLGASYSYEQYF.

The chain couples TRBV28 to TRBJ1-5; weak D call: TRBD1 (5 bases). The CDR3 is 15 amino acids. Trimming left V 6 bases short and J 1 base short, with 13 bases between. CDR1 is MDHEN and CDR2 is SYDVKM in the germline V gene. The CDR3 region has the DNA TGTGCCAGCAGACCCCATCGGGGCAGCAATCAGCCCCAGCATTTT. Its protein is CASRPHRGSNQPQHF.

The CDR3 bases are TGTGCCAGCAGACTGGGACTAGCGGGAGACGAGCAGTACTTC. Protein product: CASRLGLAGDEQYF. The V and J genes are TRBV6-5 and TRBJ2-7, with 14 nucleotides matching TRBD2. V lost 6 bases and J lost 5; bases outside the gene matches: 3. CDR1 and CDR2 (germline): MNHEY, SVGAGI. The CDR3 extends over 14 amino acids.

This chain joins TRBV4-1 and TRBJ2-3; D tentatively fits TRBD1 or TRBD2 (5 bases each). This CDR3 contains 17 residues. The germline gives CDR1 MGHRA, CDR2 YSYEKL. Trimming removed 4 bases at V and 4 bases at J, with 21 bases between. CDR3 sequence: CASSLLPAGTPADTQYF. CDR3 nucleotides: TGCGCCAGCAGCCTACTCCCCGCCGGGACCCCCGCAGATACGCAGTATTTT.

The chain links TRBV2 to TRBJ2-1; 9 bases map to TRBD2. Germline trimming cut 4 bases from V and 5 bases from J; bases unmatched to any gene: 9. CDR3 size: 16 residues. Per germline, CDR1 SNHLY and CDR2 FYNNEI. The CDR3 DNA is TGTGCCAGCAGTGCCGAGACTAGCGGAGGGGACAATGAGCAGTTCTTC. The encoded protein is CASSAETSGGDNEQFF.

This clone came up once. The V call is TRBV7-9, the J call TRBJ2-2; 9 nucleotides match TRBD2. With V trimmed by 3 bases and J by 5 bases, 7 bases remained unmatched. Germline lookup yields CDR1 SEHNR and CDR2 FQNEAQ (reference sequence). The CDR3 is made up of 16 amino acids. The CDR3 is CASSLTSGVGTGELFF. In nucleotides, the CDR3 is TGTGCCAGCAGCTTGACTAGCGGAGTAGGTACCGGGGAGCTGTTTTTT.

This clone was counted between two and nine times. The genes are TRBV28 and TRBJ2-7; tentatively, D is TRBD1 (6 bases). Trimming stripped 6 bases from V and 9 bases from J, with 15 bases between. Germline CDR1 reads MDHEN; CDR2 reads SYDVKM. The CDR3 totals 12 residues. The CDR3: CASSAQGRAQYF. CDR3 DNA sequence: TGTGCCAGCAGCGCACAGGGCAGGGCGCAGTACTTC. Full variable domain (outside the CDR3, taken from reference TRBV28 and TRBJ2-7): DVKVTQSSRYLVKRTGEKVFLECVQDMDHENMFWYRQDPGLGLRLIYFSYDVKMKEKGDIPEGYSVSREKKERFSLILESASTNQTSMYLCASSAQGRAQYFGPGTRLTVT.

This chain connects TRBV7-8 to TRBJ2-3; possibly TRBD2 for D (6 bases). Germline CDR1 and CDR2: SGHVS and FQNEAQ. There are 13 residues in the CDR3. Trimming cost V 0 bases and J 5 bases, with 6 bases left between them. This CDR3 reads CASSLAGGDTQYF. CDR3 bases: TGTGCCAGCAGCTTAGCCGGGGGAGATACGCAGTATTTT. The full variable domain, rest sourced from reference TRBV7-8 and TRBJ2-3, is GAGVSQSPRYKVAKRGQDVALRCDPISGHVSLFWYQQALGQGPEFLTYFQNEAQLDKSGLPSDRFFAERPEGSVSTLKIQRTQQEDSAVYLCASSLAGGDTQYFGPGTRLTVL.

The rearrangement joins TRBV5-1 to TRBJ2-7; 9 bases align to TRBD2. Germline trimming cut 0 bases from V and 0 bases from J; bases unmatched to any gene: 7. Germline V gives CDR1 SGHRS, CDR2 YFSETQ. The CDR3 consists of 17 residues. The CDR3 region is CASSLAVSGRPSYEQYF. DNA for the CDR3: TGCGCCAGCAGCTTGGCCGTCAGCGGGAGGCCCTCCTACGAGCAGTACTTC.

The chain has TRBV29-1 and TRBJ2-3; weak D call: TRBD2 (5 bases). The germline V and J ends were trimmed by 2 bases and 1 base, with 13 bases remaining between them. From germline, CDR1 is SQVTM and CDR2 ANQGSEA. The CDR3 is made up of 15 amino acids. This CDR3 is CSVERLGLGTDTQYF. For the CDR3, the DNA is TGCAGCGTTGAACGGCTAGGACTGGGCACAGATACGCAGTATTTT.

The V call is TRBV5-1, the J call TRBJ1-2; 8 bases line up with TRBD1. Germline values: CDR1 SGHRS, CDR2 YFSETQ. CDR3 length: 14 amino acids. Trimming removed 4 bases from V and 4 bases from J; junction bases left unmatched: 6. CDR3 region: CASSDTGTGYGYTF. DNA of the CDR3: TGCGCCAGCAGCGATACCGGGACAGGCTATGGCTACACCTTC.

The chain links TRBV6-6 to TRBJ1-5, with 8 bases lining up with TRBD1. Per the germline V gene, CDR1 is MNHNY and CDR2 is SVGAGI (reference sequence). Trimming cost V 6 bases and J 6 bases; bases outside gene matches: 7. The CDR3 is 14 residues long. The CDR3 DNA reads TGTGCCAGCAGACTGGGACAGGTGGGTCAGCCCCAGCATTTT. The encoded protein is CASRLGQVGQPQHF.

This clone was counted a few times. V and J are TRBV5-4 and TRBJ2-2; TRBD2 agrees at 8 bases. The V gene's germline CDR1 is SGHNT and CDR2 YYREEE (reference sequence). Germline trimming cut 3 bases from V and 4 bases from J; bases unmatched to any gene: 5. The CDR3 is 15 residues long. The DNA of the CDR3 is TGTGCCAGCAGCTACGGGAGGGCCAGCACCGGGGAGCTGTTTTTT. It is translated as CASSYGRASTGELFF.

V and J are TRBV6-1 and TRBJ2-2; perhaps TRBD2 as D (5 bases). CDR1 and CDR2 from the germline V gene are MNHNS and SASEGT. The V and J ends lost 0 bases and 6 bases respectively, with 5 bases between them. This CDR3 has 13 amino acids. CDR3 in DNA: TGTGCCAGCAGTGAAGCGGGAGCCGGGGAGCTGTTTTTT. This sequence encodes CASSEAGAGELFF.

This chain uses TRBV4-1 with TRBJ1-2, with 8 bases aligning to TRBD1. Germline values: CDR1 MGHRA, CDR2 YSYEKL. V lost 6 bases to trimming and J lost 8 bases; unmatched junction nucleotides: 11. CDR3 length equals 14 residues. This CDR3 reads CASRPPGQASGYTF. For the CDR3, the DNA is TGCGCCAGCAGGCCTCCGGGACAGGCTTCCGGCTACACCTTC.

The count of this clone is one. This chain uses TRBV5-1 with TRBJ2-5; D tentatively fits TRBD1 or TRBD2 (5 bases each). V was pared by 1 base and J by 5 bases, with 15 bases between. Germline CDR1 and CDR2: SGHRS and YFSETQ. The CDR3 is made up of 15 amino acids. The CDR3 loop reads CASSLFPGAQETQYF. The CDR3 DNA is TGCGCCAGCAGCTTGTTTCCCGGGGCCCAGGAGACCCAGTACTTC.

This chain uses TRBV5-1 with TRBJ2-5; 8 nucleotides match TRBD2. Per the germline V gene, CDR1 is SGHRS and CDR2 is YFSETQ. V lost 4 bases to trimming and J lost 2 bases; unmatched junction nucleotides: 4. The CDR3 runs 14 residues. In DNA, the CDR3 is TGCGCCAGCAGCCAAGGACTAGCACAAGAGACCCAGTACTTC. Its protein product is CASSQGLAQETQYF.

The chain has TRBV4-2 and TRBJ2-7; 8 bases fit TRBD2. V shed 5 bases and J 7 bases; nucleotides not matched to a gene: 10. CDR3 length: 14 residues. Germline V gives CDR1 LGHNA, CDR2 YNFKEQ. The CDR3 loop is CASSSTPGGTEQYF. CDR3 DNA sequence: TGTGCCAGCAGCTCGACGCCGGGGGGGACAGAGCAGTACTTC.

The gene calls are TRBV6-5 and TRBJ1-5; no firm D call. Per germline, CDR1 MNHEY and CDR2 SVGAGI. This CDR3 is 14 amino acids long. V was pared by 0 bases and J by 5 bases, with 8 bases between. For the CDR3, the DNA is TGTGCCAGCAGTTACTCCGGGTACGATCAGCCCCAGCATTTT. Its protein is CASSYSGYDQPQHF.

This chain uses TRBV27 with TRBJ2-1; D perhaps matches TRBD1 (5 bases). Germline lookup yields CDR1 MNHEY and CDR2 SMNVEV (reference sequence). The CDR3 has 15 residues. V lost 3 bases and J 5 bases, leaving 14 bases between the germline ends. Here the CDR3 reads CASSFFRVPNNEQFF. DNA of the CDR3: TGTGCCAGCAGTTTCTTCAGGGTGCCCAACAATGAGCAGTTCTTC.

The chain has TRBV4-2 and TRBJ2-3; TRBD1 matches at 10 bases. Germline V gene lookup returns CDR1 LGHNA and CDR2 YNFKEQ. The CDR3 runs to 17 residues. V was clipped by 3 bases and J by 0 bases; unmatched bases: 6. The CDR3 loop is CASSQDGDRGSTDTQYF. In nucleotides, the CDR3 is TGTGCCAGCAGCCAGGACGGGGACAGGGGTAGCACAGATACGCAGTATTTT.

The chain recombines TRBV11-3 with TRBJ2-1; 7 bases match TRBD2. V dropped 5 bases and J dropped 2; count of bases not matched to a gene: 9. Per the germline V gene, CDR1 is SGHNT and CDR2 is YENEEA. The CDR3 sequence is 16 residues long. The CDR3 nucleotides read TGTGCCAGCAGCCCCCGCGGGGGACTTACCTACAATGAGCAGTTCTTC. The encoded protein is CASSPRGGLTYNEQFF.

The chain joins TRBV5-1 to TRBJ2-1, with D uncertain. The length of the CDR3 is 15 residues. CDR1 is SGHRS and CDR2 is YFSETQ in the germline V gene. V shed 5 bases and J shed 1 base, with 13 bases lying between them. This CDR3 reads CASRPRARSYNEQFF. Written as DNA, the CDR3 is TGCGCCAGCAGACCCCGGGCAAGATCCTACAATGAGCAGTTCTTC.

The V call is TRBV5-6, the J call TRBJ2-2, with D uncertain. V gave up 3 bases and J gave up 3 bases, with 9 bases separating them. The CDR3 has 14 residues. Germline V CDR1 and CDR2: SGHDT, YYEEEE. The CDR3: CASSSKPYTGELFF. The CDR3 DNA follows: TGTGCCAGCAGCTCAAAACCATACACCGGGGAGCTGTTTTTT.